This T cell receptor (beta chain) was documented in a study of shared clonotypes between healthy human individuals. Turning to the study itself: The people who gave samples were two women and a few men aged 18 to 49. Study observations and caveats: The expectation was that sequencing depth would affect clonotype sharing among donors. Clonotypes shared by all four donors outscored non-shared clonotypes in generation probability.

The method was immunoSEQ multiplex PCR; TCRdb's version includes in-frame clones alone and lacks a portion of them. Here the sample spans over a million clones, over 95% being singletons. Trimming took 1 base from V and 3 from J, leaving 13 bases between them. Germline V lookup: CDR1 SNHLY, CDR2 FYNNEI. This CDR3 has 16 residues. Points on this clone: Antigen: not known.

The gene calls are TRBV2 and TRBJ1-3; possibly TRBD1 for D (6 bases). Specimen: naive CD4+ T cells sorted from blood. Subset in this sample: CD45RA+ positively selected. This receptor was taken from a man aged 30-40 years in good health. For the CDR3, the DNA is TGTGCCAGCAGTGAAGGGACAGCCAACGTTGGAAACACCATATATTTT. It yields the protein CASSEGTANVGNTIYF.